Ten or more counts support the clone carrying this T cell receptor beta chain. Its antigen is as yet unknown. This specimen belongs to a study of T cell repertoires in cytomegalovirus infection. Background on the study: Public TCR beta signatures provided an indication of both CMV infection and a matching HLA type. Study conclusions and caveats: Identification of carriers of CMV plus the relevant HLA was achieved through cumulative public TCR beta family frequency. There were HLA-C-restricted CMV-specific TCR beta clonotypes dominating the ex vivo response.

Germline assignment: CDR1 SGHNT and CDR2 YENEEA. Unmatched junction bases numbered 9, after V lost 7 bases and J lost 0 bases. CDR3 size: 17 residues. TCRdb independently ran MiXCR on the reads; one entry per CDR3 protein. The sample consists of 150,000 to 200,000 distinct CDR3 sequences, roughly 19% of them appearing once. The rearrangement joins TRBV11-3 to TRBJ2-2; 9 nucleotides match TRBD2. This receptor was taken from a human donor in good health (CMV status not recorded). Some clones in this sample may be carry-over from other donors' samples. Material for sequencing was PBMCs. The CDR3 region has the DNA TGTGCCAGCACTCTTGGTAGCGGGAGCCCGAACACCGGGGAGCTGTTTTTT. Amino acid sequence: CASTLGSGSPNTGELFF.